These T cell receptor beta chains were read from a single sample in a study of glioma-infiltrating T cells after dendritic cell vaccination. The protocol was immunoSEQ multiplex PCR, while the TCRdb copy is restricted to in-frame clones and leaves out a portion. This table has 80,000 to 100,000 clones, over 60% appearing once. Sequenced here: blood, sampled before dendritic cell vaccination. The receptors shown here come from a human donor with glioblastoma. The CDR3 runs from the conserved cysteine through the conserved F or W. Fields, in order: D gene, clone size, V gene, J gene, CDR3 DNA, CDR3 protein. A D gene is named only where the DNA matches it firmly. Some rows mark clone size as missing; the rest say once, few, many or name a class of expanded clone.

D gene: TRBD1
clone size: .
V gene: TRBV5-6
J gene: TRBJ1-5
CDR3 DNA: TGTGCCAGCAGCTCGAAAGGGGGCTCTAGTCAGCCCCAGCATTTT
CDR3 protein: CASSSKGGSSQPQHF

D gene: .
clone size: few
V gene: TRBV29-1
J gene: TRBJ1-2
CDR3 DNA: TGCAGCGTTGAGCTTGAAGGGAGGAGAGACTATGGCTACACCTTC
CDR3 protein: CSVELEGRRDYGYTF

D gene: TRBD2
clone size: .
V gene: TRBV7-8
J gene: TRBJ2-5
CDR3 DNA: TGTGCCAGCAGCTTAGGACTAGCGGTCTCGCAAGAGACCCAGTACTTC
CDR3 protein: CASSLGLAVSQETQYF

D gene: .
clone size: once
V gene: TRBV5-1
J gene: TRBJ1-1
CDR3 DNA: TGCGCCAGCAGCTTGGACCCAGCGAGCACTGAAGCTTTCTTT
CDR3 protein: CASSLDPASTEAFF

D gene: .
clone size: once
V gene: TRBV27
J gene: TRBJ2-5
CDR3 DNA: TGTGCCAGCAGTTTGAGGGTACAAGAGACCCAGTACTTC
CDR3 protein: CASSLRVQETQYF

D gene: TRBD1
clone size: .
V gene: TRBV5-4
J gene: TRBJ2-5
CDR3 DNA: TGTGCCAGCAGCTTGGTTACAGGGGACCAAGAGACCCAGTACTTC
CDR3 protein: CASSLVTGDQETQYF

D gene: .
clone size: .
V gene: TRBV19
J gene: TRBJ2-5
CDR3 DNA: TGTGCCAGTAGTCCCCGGGACTTTCAAGAGACCCAGTACTTC
CDR3 protein: CASSPRDFQETQYF

D gene: TRBD1
clone size: .
V gene: TRBV5-1
J gene: TRBJ1-3
CDR3 DNA: TGCGCCAGCAGCTTTGACAGGGGGCAATCTGGAAACACCATATATTTT
CDR3 protein: CASSFDRGQSGNTIYF

D gene: TRBD2
clone size: .
V gene: TRBV13
J gene: TRBJ2-1
CDR3 DNA: TGTGCCAGCAGCCTCCGGACTAGCGGGGCCGGGGTTCACTACAATGAGCAGTTCTTC
CDR3 protein: CASSLRTSGAGVHYNEQFF

D gene: TRBD2
clone size: .
V gene: TRBV5-1
J gene: TRBJ2-1
CDR3 DNA: TGCGCCAGCAGCCGGGGGACTAGCGCCTACAATGAGCAGTTCTTC
CDR3 protein: CASSRGTSAYNEQFF

D gene: .
clone size: .
V gene: TRBV9
J gene: TRBJ1-5
CDR3 DNA: TGTGCCAGCAGCGTAGTAACAGGTGCTGGGTATAGCAATCAGCCCCAGCATTTT
CDR3 protein: CASSVVTGAGYSNQPQHF

D gene: TRBD1
clone size: once
V gene: TRBV7-8
J gene: TRBJ2-1
CDR3 DNA: TGTGCCAGCAGCTTAGGACAGGGGAGAGATGAGCAGTTCTTC
CDR3 protein: CASSLGQGRDEQFF

D gene: TRBD1
clone size: .
V gene: TRBV6-1
J gene: TRBJ1-1
CDR3 DNA: TGTGCCAGCAGTGAACCGGGCAGGGGGTACACTGAAGCTTTCTTT
CDR3 protein: CASSEPGRGYTEAFF

D gene: .
clone size: .
V gene: TRBV4-1
J gene: TRBJ1-2
CDR3 DNA: TGCGCCAGCAGCTCCGAAGGGGTCCCCCGCTATGGCTACACCTTC
CDR3 protein: CASSSEGVPRYGYTF

D gene: .
clone size: .
V gene: TRBV10-3
J gene: TRBJ1-5
CDR3 DNA: TGTGCCATCAGGGGACACCATAGCAATCAGCCCCAGCATTTT
CDR3 protein: CAIRGHHSNQPQHF

D gene: .
clone size: .
V gene: TRBV15
J gene: TRBJ2-3
CDR3 DNA: TGTGCCACCAGCAGAGATCGAGTTAGTAGAAGTACGCAGTATTTT
CDR3 protein: CATSRDRVSRSTQYF

D gene: TRBD1
clone size: .
V gene: TRBV19
J gene: TRBJ1-2
CDR3 DNA: TGTGCCAGTAGTACCGGGACAGGGTTGTTCGGAGGTGGCTACACCTTC
CDR3 protein: CASSTGTGLFGGGYTF

D gene: TRBD1
clone size: .
V gene: TRBV25-1
J gene: TRBJ2-7
CDR3 DNA: TGTGCCAGCAGTGCTCTAGGGGGCGACGAGCAGTACTTC
CDR3 protein: CASSALGGDEQYF

D gene: .
clone size: once
V gene: TRBV27
J gene: TRBJ2-7
CDR3 DNA: TGTGCCAGCAGTTTAAGGGGCAATAGACCAAAGCAGTACTTC
CDR3 protein: CASSLRGNRPKQYF

D gene: .
clone size: few
V gene: TRBV4-1
J gene: TRBJ1-1
CDR3 DNA: TGCGCCAGCAGCCAACCTGGACTCAGGACCAACACTGAAGCTTTCTTT
CDR3 protein: CASSQPGLRTNTEAFF

D gene: .
clone size: .
V gene: TRBV30
J gene: TRBJ1-1
CDR3 DNA: TGTGCCTGGAGTGTTATCGGGGTCCCACCTCCCACTGAAGCTTTCTTT
CDR3 protein: CAWSVIGVPPPTEAFF

D gene: TRBD2
clone size: .
V gene: TRBV6-1
J gene: TRBJ2-1
CDR3 DNA: TGTGCCAGCAACACCCCTAGCGGGAACGTCTATGAGCAGTTCTTC
CDR3 protein: CASNTPSGNVYEQFF